This is a list of T cell receptor beta chains from one sample in a study of PD-1 blockade in mismatch repair-deficient tumors. The method was immunoSEQ multiplex PCR; TCRdb's version includes in-frame clones alone and lacks a portion of them. The data show around 10,000 clones, with 75% to 95% seen just once and around 8.9% held by the top ten. The antigens for these receptors are not known. This specimen was cells cultured in vitro, taken from a patient treated with pembrolizumab. The receptors were gathered from an adult with mismatch repair-deficient cancer. Each CDR3 is given with its conserved first and last residue. A D gene is named only where the DNA matches it firmly. Where a row states a size, it is once, few, many or the class of an expanded clone; other rows omit it.

clone_size	v_call	d_call	j_call	cdr3_aa	cdr3_nt
NA	TRBV5-6	TRBD2	TRBJ2-7	CASSLDLGGREASYEQYF	TGTGCCAGCAGCTTGGACCTCGGGGGGCGGGAGGCCTCCTACGAGCAGTACTTC
NA	TRBV7-9	NA	TRBJ2-7	CASSPVSAEQYF	TGTGCCAGCAGCCCGGTAAGTGCCGAGCAGTACTTC
NA	TRBV7-5	NA	TRBJ2-7	CARSRRDTIYEQYF	TGTGCCAGAAGCCGGAGGGACACCATCTACGAGCAGTACTTC
NA	TRBV5-1	NA	TRBJ2-7	CASSSDGTYEQYF	TGCGCCAGCAGCTCGGACGGAACCTACGAGCAGTACTTC
once	TRBV2	TRBD2	TRBJ2-1	CASSELPSGRDNEQFF	TGTGCCAGCAGTGAACTCCCCAGCGGGAGAGACAATGAGCAGTTCTTC
NA	TRBV6-6	NA	TRBJ2-2	CASNQGTGELFF	TGTGCCAGCAATCAGGGAACCGGGGAGCTGTTTTTT
few	TRBV6-5	NA	TRBJ1-4	CASSRTGTNEKLFF	TGTGCCAGCAGCCGCACGGGAACTAATGAAAAACTGTTTTTT
few	TRBV5-1	NA	TRBJ2-7	CASKRGYEQYF	TGCGCCAGCAAACGGGGTTACGAGCAGTACTTC
NA	TRBV19	NA	TRBJ2-7	CASSTGQVGLYEQYF	TGTGCCAGTAGTACCGGGCAGGTGGGGCTCTACGAGCAGTACTTC
few	TRBV7-3	NA	TRBJ2-3	CASSLVTGITDTQYF	TGTGCCAGCAGCTTAGTGACAGGTATCACAGATACGCAGTATTTT
once	TRBV10-1	NA	TRBJ2-7	CASSGSRTYEQYF	TGCGCCAGCAGCGGGAGTAGGACCTACGAGCAGTACTTC
NA	TRBV5-6	TRBD1	TRBJ1-6	CASSSGQGRSPLHF	TGTGCCAGCAGCTCGGGACAGGGGAGATCACCCCTCCACTTT
NA	TRBV19	TRBD1	TRBJ1-5	CASIPGTGVNQPQHF	TGTGCCAGTATCCCCGGGACAGGGGTCAATCAGCCCCAGCATTTT
NA	TRBV18	NA	TRBJ2-3	CASSPQAAHDTQYF	TGTGCCAGCTCACCACAGGCGGCGCATGATACGCAGTATTTT
few	TRBV27	NA	TRBJ2-7	CASSPSGHNSYEQYF	TGTGCCAGCAGTCCTTCGGGACACAACTCTTACGAGCAGTACTTC
NA	TRBV28	TRBD1	TRBJ2-2	CAILHRDRGNTGELFF	TGTGCCATTTTACACCGGGACAGGGGGAACACCGGGGAGCTGTTTTTT
NA	TRBV28	NA	TRBJ1-5	CASSFIGPEAQHF	TGTGCCAGCAGTTTCATTGGGCCGGAGGCCCAGCATTTT
NA	TRBV5-6	TRBD2	TRBJ2-7	CASSVGTSVAYEQYF	TGTGCCAGCAGCGTAGGGACTAGCGTAGCCTACGAGCAGTACTTC
NA	TRBV6-1	TRBD1	TRBJ2-7	CASSLGQGASHEQYF	TGTGCCAGCAGTCTCGGACAGGGAGCATCGCACGAGCAGTACTTC
NA	TRBV2	NA	TRBJ1-5	CASRDLVGNQPQHF	TGTGCCAGCAGGGACCTAGTGGGGAATCAGCCCCAGCATTTT
NA	TRBV28	NA	TRBJ1-2	CASSPGQGYHGYTF	TGTGCCAGCAGCCCGGGGCAGGGATATCATGGCTACACCTTC
NA	TRBV6-5	NA	TRBJ2-5	CASSLQRGETQYF	TGTGCCAGCTCCCTTCAACGAGGGGAGACCCAGTACTTC
once	TRBV28	NA	TRBJ1-1	CASSLSGNTEAFF	TGTGCCAGCAGTTTATCGGGGAACACTGAAGCTTTCTTT
NA	TRBV5-1	NA	TRBJ2-1	CASSLGSAVVNGQFF	TGCGCCAGCAGCTTGGGTAGCGCGGTTGTAAATGGGCAGTTCTTC
once	TRBV11-1	NA	TRBJ1-6	CASSLDGRSYNSPLHF	TGTGCCAGCAGCTTAGATGGACGCTCCTATAATTCACCCCTCCACTTT
NA	TRBV2	NA	TRBJ2-2	CASLGRENTGELFF	TGTGCCAGCCTCGGCAGGGAGAACACCGGGGAGCTGTTTTTT
NA	TRBV29-1	TRBD1	TRBJ2-7	CSASGQGVYEQYF	TGCAGCGCATCCGGACAGGGGGTCTACGAGCAGTACTTC
NA	TRBV7-6	TRBD2	TRBJ2-7	CASSLDASGGYEQYF	TGTGCCAGCAGCTTAGATGCTAGCGGGGGCTACGAGCAGTACTTC
NA	TRBV7-7	NA	TRBJ2-5	CASSPGDYPQETQYF	TGTGCCAGCAGCCCAGGGGACTACCCCCAAGAGACCCAGTACTTC
NA	TRBV7-2	NA	TRBJ2-5	CASSPGTRQETQYF	TGTGCCAGCAGCCCCGGGACTCGACAAGAGACCCAGTACTTC
once	TRBV11-2	NA	TRBJ1-2	CASSPGQANYGYTF	TGTGCCAGCAGCCCCGGCCAGGCTAACTATGGCTACACCTTC
NA	TRBV30	NA	TRBJ2-2	CAWCENTGELFF	TGTGCCTGGTGCGAGAACACCGGGGAGCTGTTTTTT
NA	TRBV14	TRBD2	TRBJ2-1	CASSQVASGRRTYNEQFF	TGTGCCAGCAGCCAAGTTGCTAGCGGGAGACGGACCTACAATGAGCAGTTCTTC
NA	TRBV2	TRBD1	TRBJ1-1	CASRVPGGAWDTEAFF	TGTGCCAGCAGGGTACCAGGGGGCGCTTGGGACACTGAAGCTTTCTTT
NA	TRBV2	NA	TRBJ1-2	CASSLLFDSIYTF	TGTGCCAGCAGTCTACTTTTCGACAGTATCTACACCTTC
NA	TRBV6-5	NA	TRBJ1-1	CASSPGHMNTEAFF	TGTGCCAGCAGTCCGGGACACATGAACACTGAAGCTTTCTTT
NA	TRBV28	NA	TRBJ1-1	CASSLTRHWRTEAFF	TGTGCCAGCAGTCTTACCCGACACTGGAGAACTGAAGCTTTCTTT
once	TRBV5-1	NA	TRBJ2-7	CASSLGRLLSYEQYF	TGCGCCAGCAGCTTGGGGCGGCTACTCTCCTACGAGCAGTACTTC
NA	TRBV6-5	TRBD1	TRBJ1-3	CASSIGQGVANTIYF	TGTGCCAGCAGTATTGGACAGGGGGTTGCAAACACCATATATTTT
NA	TRBV10-1	NA	TRBJ2-7	CASIPRGRERSYEQYF	TGCGCCAGCATCCCGAGGGGGCGGGAGCGCTCCTACGAGCAGTACTTC
once	TRBV18	NA	TRBJ2-1	CASSPLTSEQFF	TGTGCCAGCTCACCTTTGACCTCTGAGCAGTTCTTC
NA	TRBV9	NA	TRBJ2-2	CASSPLGYGGELFF	TGTGCCAGCAGCCCCCTGGGATATGGCGGGGAGCTGTTTTTT
NA	TRBV13	NA	TRBJ2-1	CASSLGRNEQFF	TGTGCCAGCAGCTTAGGCCGCAATGAGCAGTTCTTC
NA	TRBV6-4	NA	TRBJ1-2	CASTEQPFSFYGYTF	TGTGCCAGCACCGAACAGCCTTTCTCCTTCTATGGCTACACCTTC
once	TRBV10-3	NA	TRBJ2-1	CAISDGGVYNEQFF	TGTGCCATCAGTGACGGGGGCGTATACAATGAGCAGTTCTTC
NA	TRBV7-6	NA	TRBJ2-3	CASSLAADTQYF	TGTGCCAGCAGCTTAGCTGCAGATACGCAGTATTTT
NA	TRBV7-3	NA	TRBJ2-2	CASSKYQGGTGELFF	TGTGCCAGCAGCAAATACCAGGGAGGCACCGGGGAGCTGTTTTTT
NA	TRBV5-8	NA	TRBJ1-1	CASSLWEENTEAFF	TGTGCCAGCAGCCTCTGGGAGGAGAACACTGAAGCTTTCTTT
NA	TRBV28	TRBD1	TRBJ1-6	CASSPGTGGNSPLHF	TGTGCCAGCAGCCCCGGGACAGGAGGTAATTCACCCCTCCACTTT